What follows are 5 T cell receptor beta chains derived from one specimen sequenced in a study of CD8 T cells in ankylosing spondylitis. Overall study results and limits: Eight or nine highly homologous variants made up a TCR beta motif that seemed to typify ankylosing spondylitis blood.

TCRdb used MiXCR to reprocess the 5' RACE reads, holding one entry per CDR3 protein. The sample has roughly 700,000 distinct CDR3 sequences, around 20% seen once. Their specific antigens are unknown. The specimen was blood, either unsorted or a sorted T cell fraction (not recorded which). These receptors were taken from a male donor with ankylosing spondylitis.

V is TRBV3-1 and J is TRBJ1-3, with D possibly being TRBD1 (6 bases). Trimming took off 1 base at V and 4 bases at J, with 17 bases between the two ends. Germline CDR1 and CDR2: LGHDT and YNNKEL (reference sequence). The CDR3 runs to 17 residues. The CDR3 DNA reads TGTGCCAGCAGCCAAGGATATACAACAGGGTACGGAAACACCATATATTTT. Protein product: CASSQGYTTGYGNTIYF.

This clonotype was detected a few times. CDR3 coding DNA: TGTGCCAGCAGCTACTCGATGGGTTCCGGGGAGCTGTTTTTT. Translated, it gives CASSYSMGSGELFF. The rearrangement joins TRBV7-9 to TRBJ2-2; D not certain. V shed 4 bases and J shed 6 bases, with 12 bases lying between them. The germline gives CDR1 SEHNR, CDR2 FQNEAQ (reference sequence). The CDR3 contains 14 residues.

This clonotype was observed a handful of times. The chain carries TRBV7-3 and TRBJ2-2; D may be TRBD1 (6 bases). The V end was cut by 5 bases, the J end by 6 bases, with 22 bases between. CDR1 is SGHTA and CDR2 is FQGTGA in the germline V gene. There are 17 residues in the CDR3. The CDR3 region has the DNA TGTGCCAGCAGCCCCGATTTTGGGACATATGGGGCCGGGGAGCTGTTTTTT. Residues: CASSPDFGTYGAGELFF.

The chain couples TRBV20-1 to TRBJ2-1; 9 nucleotides match TRBD2. Germline V CDR1 and CDR2: DFQATT, SNEGSKA (reference sequence). Trimming at V came to 0 bases and at J to 14 bases, leaving 14 bases not matched to a gene. This CDR3 contains 15 residues. The CDR3 coding sequence is TGCAGTGCTAGAGATTGGGGGACTAGCACCAAACCGGAGTTCTTC. Encoded protein: CSARDWGTSTKPEFF.

This chain joins TRBV7-2 and TRBJ2-7, with D possibly being TRBD1 (5 bases). The V end lost 5 bases, the J end lost 6 bases, and 17 bases lay between the germline ends. The CDR3 contains 14 residues. The germline CDR1 and CDR2 sequences are SGHTA and FQGNSA. The CDR3: CASSRTRLSSEQYF. In nucleotides, the CDR3 is TGTGCCAGCAGCCGGACACGACTCTCTTCCGAGCAGTACTTC.